This note documents a single TCR beta chain sequence. The ends lost 4 bases at V and 3 bases at J; junction bases unmatched: 6. Germline CDR1 is SGHDT and CDR2 is YYEEEE. The CDR3 has 14 residues. This sample was taken from a study of T cell changes during pregnancy in multiple sclerosis. Using immunoSEQ multiplex PCR, the repertoire was profiled, and TCRdb retains in-frame clones only, with some absent. The repertoire consists of under 110,000 clones, with less than 95% occurring once and the leading ten covering approximately 1.6%. The receptor was isolated from a female donor with multiple sclerosis, enrolled in a pregnancy study. The source material was peripheral blood, sampled after pregnancy. The chain recombines TRBV5-6 with TRBJ2-5, with 7 bases identical to TRBD1. In DNA form, the CDR3 reads TGTGCCAGCAGCATGACAGGGCGGGAAGAGACCCAGTACTTC. This translates into CASSMTGREETQYF.